The 17 T cell receptor beta chains below all came from one sample that was sequenced in a study of blood T cell repertoires in COVID-19. Produced via immunoSEQ multiplex PCR; TCRdb's table is partial and in-frame only. The table records 120,000 to 150,000 clones, about 89% of them present only once. Sequenced input: peripheral blood. Receptors were obtained from a man aged 50 to 60 who had recovered from COVID-19.

The V and J genes are TRBV15 and TRBJ1-2; D is ambiguous. Trimming took 0 bases from V and 3 from J, leaving 23 bases between them. The CDR3 is made up of 19 amino acids. Germline loops: CDR1 LNHNV, CDR2 YYDKDF (reference sequence). Here the CDR3 reads CATSRDPLSPARRDYGYTF. The CDR3 DNA reads as TGTGCCACCAGCAGAGATCCGCTGTCCCCGGCCCGCCGGGACTATGGCTACACCTTC.

The J gene is TRBJ1-1, the V gene TRBV5-6; D might be TRBD1 (5 bases). Trimming pared 5 bases from V and 1 base from J, leaving 15 bases between. Germline CDR1 SGHDT, CDR2 YYEEEE. The CDR3 runs 15 residues. CDR3 nucleotides: TGTGCCAGCAGAGGGGTTGGGGTATGGAACACTGAAGCTTTCTTT. Its protein product is CASRGVGVWNTEAFF.

The chain carries TRBV19 and TRBJ1-3, with 7 bases aligning to TRBD1. In germline, CDR1 is LNHDA, CDR2 SQIVND (reference sequence). J lost 0 bases, V lost 4 bases, and 9 bases had no gene match. This CDR3 spans 17 amino acids. The CDR3, as DNA: TGTGCCAGTAGTACCAAGGACAGGCCACACTCTGGAAACACCATATATTTT. It yields the protein CASSTKDRPHSGNTIYF.

V usage is TRBV7-8 and J usage is TRBJ2-1; 11 positions match TRBD2. The length of the CDR3 is 20 residues. Germline V gives CDR1 SGHVS, CDR2 FQNEAQ. V lost 1 base to trimming and J lost 0 bases; unmatched junction nucleotides: 11. CDR3 sequence: CASSLEPASGGWSSYNEQFF. In nucleotides, the CDR3 is TGTGCCAGCAGCTTAGAACCCGCTAGCGGGGGGTGGAGCTCCTACAATGAGCAGTTCTTC. Filled out from reference TRBV7-8 and TRBJ2-1, the complete variable domain reads GAGVSQSPRYKVAKRGQDVALRCDPISGHVSLFWYQQALGQGPEFLTYFQNEAQLDKSGLPSDRFFAERPEGSVSTLKIQRTQQEDSAVYLCASSLEPASGGWSSYNEQFFGPGTRLTVL.

The chain couples TRBV29-1 to TRBJ1-2; 11 nucleotides align to TRBD1. This CDR3 is built from 15 residues. Germline CDR1 and CDR2: SQVTM and ANQGSEA. V was clipped by 5 bases and J by 7 bases; unmatched bases: 12. The CDR3 bases are TGCAGCGTTTCCACCCTTGGACAGGGGGCTGGTGGCTACACCTTC. This translates into CSVSTLGQGAGGYTF. Full variable domain (outside the CDR3, taken from reference TRBV29-1 and TRBJ1-2): SAVISQKPSRDICQRGTSLTIQCQVDSQVTMMFWYRQQPGQSLTLIATANQGSEATYESGFVIDKFPISRPNLTFSTLTVSNMSPEDSSIYLCSVSTLGQGAGGYTFGSGTRLTVV.

The chain recombines TRBV5-1 with TRBJ1-2, with D hard to call. Germline V lookup: CDR1 SGHRS, CDR2 YFSETQ. The CDR3 is made up of 14 amino acids. Trimming cost V 1 base and J 2 bases, with 9 bases left between them. As DNA, the CDR3 is TGCGCCAGCAGCTTGATGGGCACCAACTATGGCTACACCTTC. This codes for CASSLMGTNYGYTF.

CDR3 bases: TGTGCCATCAAGGAGGGACAGGCTTACGAGCAGTACTTC. This codes for CAIKEGQAYEQYF. V usage is TRBV10-3 and J usage is TRBJ2-7; the match to TRBD1 covers 8 bases. Germline loops: CDR1 ENHRY, CDR2 SYGVKD. The CDR3 covers 13 residues. V trimming: 7 bases; J trimming: 4 bases; junction bases outside the gene matches: 6.

The V and J genes are TRBV10-3 and TRBJ1-5; the match to TRBD1 covers 8 bases. CDR3 length equals 14 residues. V shed 7 bases and J 7 bases; nucleotides not matched to a gene: 9. The germline V gene has CDR1 ENHRY and CDR2 SYGVKD. The CDR3 spells CAIKQGGIGQPQHF. As DNA, the CDR3 is TGTGCCATCAAACAGGGGGGGATAGGGCAGCCCCAGCATTTT.

Only one count was recorded for this clone. The rearrangement uses TRBV3-1 (or the pseudogene TRBV3-2) and TRBJ1-6; D perhaps matches TRBD1 (6 bases). Trimming took off 3 bases at V and 4 bases at J, with 7 bases between the two ends. The CDR3 has 14 residues. The germline V gene encodes CDR1 LGHDT and CDR2 YNNKEL (reference sequence). In DNA, the CDR3 is TGTGCCAGCAGCCACGGACAGTATAATTCACCCCTCCACTTT. Translating gives CASSHGQYNSPLHF.

The V and J genes are TRBV11-2 and TRBJ1-1, with TRBD1 matching over 8 bases. The CDR3 is made up of 14 amino acids. Germline-derived CDR1 and CDR2 are SGHAT and FQNNGV. The V and J ends lost 3 bases and 2 bases, in that order; junction bases with no gene match: 2. The chain's CDR3 is CASSFQGANTEAFF. CDR3 bases: TGTGCCAGCAGCTTTCAGGGGGCTAACACTGAAGCTTTCTTT.

This chain links TRBV6-5 with TRBJ2-3; 12 bases fit TRBD2. CDR3 size: 15 residues. After removal of 6 bases from V and 3 bases from J, the junction contained 4 bases not matched to a gene. CDR1 is MNHEY, CDR2 SVGAGI, per germline. CDR3 nucleotide sequence: TGTGCCAGCAGGTTGACTAGCGGGGGAACAGATACGCAGTATTTT. It encodes CASRLTSGGTDTQYF.

Details on this clone: Its ends do not fully match the called genes, so a read error is possible. V gene TRBV12-3 or TRBV12-4 combines with J gene TRBJ1-1; D is unclear. The CDR3 spans 11 residues. The CDR3 nucleotides read TGTGCCAGCAGTTTCCACACAGAAGCTTTCTTT. Translating gives CASSFHTEAFF.

The J gene is TRBJ1-2, the V gene TRBV7-9; 10 bases agree with TRBD1. V dropped 3 bases and J dropped 5; count of bases not matched to a gene: 9. The CDR3 covers 16 residues. The V gene's germline CDR1 is SEHNR and CDR2 FQNEAQ (reference sequence). DNA of the CDR3: TGTGCCAGCAGCTTCGCCCCCCGACAGGGGGCTTATGGCTACACCTTC. Amino acids: CASSFAPRQGAYGYTF.

For the CDR3, the DNA is TGCGCCAGCAGCTCCTCCACTATAGCTAACTATGGCTACACCTTC. The encoded protein is CASSSSTIANYGYTF. The genes are TRBV5-1 and TRBJ1-2; D remains ambiguous. Trimming removed 3 bases from V and 0 bases from J, with 12 bases in between. The CDR3 totals 15 residues. CDR1 and CDR2 (germline): SGHRS, YFSETQ.

Only one count was recorded for this clone. The rearrangement uses TRBV23-1 and TRBJ1-3; TRBD1 matches 7 bases. TRBV23-1 is an ORF for which the function is uncertain. This CDR3 is 16 amino acids long. J was trimmed by 2 bases and V by 5 bases; bases with no gene match: 9. The DNA of the CDR3 is TGCGCCAGCAGTACCCGAGGGGGCTGGCCTGGAAACACCATATATTTT. Its protein is CASSTRGGWPGNTIYF.

In this sample, this clone turned up once. DNA for the CDR3: TGTGCCAGCAGTTTTACCGGTACTGGAAACACCATATATTTT. Translated: CASSFTGTGNTIYF. The genes are TRBV6-5 and TRBJ1-3; D uncertain. The germline gives CDR1 MNHEY, CDR2 SVGAGI. CDR3 size: 14 residues. V lost 4 bases, J lost 2 bases, and 9 bases lay in between.

V is TRBV5-4 and J is TRBJ1-3; no clear D. CDR3 length: 16 amino acids. Trimming cost V 3 bases and J 0 bases, with 13 bases left between them. CDR1 and CDR2 (germline): SGHNT, YYREEE (reference sequence). CDR3 amino acids: CASSSGGSSSGNTIYF. CDR3 nucleotides: TGTGCCAGCAGCTCTGGCGGCTCCAGCTCTGGAAACACCATATATTTT.